Listed below are T cell receptor beta chains from one sample, sequenced in a study of cytomegalovirus exposure and HLA in healthy donors. Sequencing was performed with immunoSEQ multiplex PCR; in TCRdb, only in-frame clones are kept and a portion is missing. The sample includes about 160,000 clones, roughly 80% of them seen just once. Specimen: PBMCs. Receptors were obtained from a man aged 25 to 45 in good health and CMV-seronegative. CDR3s leave out the opening cysteine and the closing phenylalanine or tryptophan. Each record gives: V gene, CDR3 protein.

V gene: TRBV11-3
CDR3 protein: ASSHGQGQHNEQF

V gene: TRBV5-1
CDR3 protein: ASSPQGASYNEQF

V gene: TRBV9
CDR3 protein: ASSVEGHYNEQF

V gene: TRBV5-1
CDR3 protein: ASSFDGGNNSPLH

V gene: TRBV6-4
CDR3 protein: ASSAGLAGGVLTDTQY

V gene: TRBV13
CDR3 protein: ASSSDKSYEQY

V gene: TRBV2
CDR3 protein: ASSGTGPEKLF

V gene: TRBV9
CDR3 protein: ASSVGWPYNEQF

V gene: TRBV29-1
CDR3 protein: SGSTGNTEAF

V gene: TRBV9
CDR3 protein: ASSVGGYGNTIY

V gene: TRBV9
CDR3 protein: ASSQTTGGGETQY

V gene: TRBV4-1
CDR3 protein: ASSRERDNSYEQY

V gene: TRBV20-1
CDR3 protein: SATPSSEQF

V gene: TRBV5-1
CDR3 protein: ASSRDPNYGYT